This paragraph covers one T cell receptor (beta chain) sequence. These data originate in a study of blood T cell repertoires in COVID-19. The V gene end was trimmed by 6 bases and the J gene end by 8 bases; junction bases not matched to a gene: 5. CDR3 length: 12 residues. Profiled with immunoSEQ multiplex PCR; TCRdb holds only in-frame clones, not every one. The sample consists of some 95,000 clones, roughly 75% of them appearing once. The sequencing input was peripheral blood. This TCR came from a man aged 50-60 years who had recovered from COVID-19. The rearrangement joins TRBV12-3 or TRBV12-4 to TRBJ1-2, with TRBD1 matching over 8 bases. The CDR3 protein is CASSTGGRGYTF. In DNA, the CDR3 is TGTGCCAGCAGCACAGGGGGTCGAGGCTACACCTTC.